This entry describes one T cell receptor beta chain. Healthy Caucasian individuals made up all the donors. The data are from a study of identical twins. Unique molecular identifiers were present on the cDNA, which also gained a universal primer site by template switching. TCRdb reanalysed the 5' RACE reads using MiXCR and keeps one entry per CDR3 protein. This table has about 530,000 distinct CDR3 sequences, 20% to 25% appearing once. V shed 1 base, J shed 7 bases, and the junction held 9 bases outside the gene matches. This CDR3 contains 16 residues. The germline V gene has CDR1 SGHVS and CDR2 FQNEAQ. The sample was also linked to a second study, of yellow fever vaccine responses in identical twins. Turning to that study: After vaccination, twins' T cell response reportedly seemed partly convergent, partly personalized.

This receptor was obtained from a woman younger than 35 in good health. Source material: CD4+ T cells sorted from blood. The rearrangement joins TRBV7-8 to TRBJ2-1, with TRBD2 identical over 8 bases. The CDR3 DNA follows: TGTGCCAGCAGCTTAGTGAAGCGGGAGTTAAGGAATGAGCAGTTCTTC. It yields the protein CASSLVKRELRNEQFF.